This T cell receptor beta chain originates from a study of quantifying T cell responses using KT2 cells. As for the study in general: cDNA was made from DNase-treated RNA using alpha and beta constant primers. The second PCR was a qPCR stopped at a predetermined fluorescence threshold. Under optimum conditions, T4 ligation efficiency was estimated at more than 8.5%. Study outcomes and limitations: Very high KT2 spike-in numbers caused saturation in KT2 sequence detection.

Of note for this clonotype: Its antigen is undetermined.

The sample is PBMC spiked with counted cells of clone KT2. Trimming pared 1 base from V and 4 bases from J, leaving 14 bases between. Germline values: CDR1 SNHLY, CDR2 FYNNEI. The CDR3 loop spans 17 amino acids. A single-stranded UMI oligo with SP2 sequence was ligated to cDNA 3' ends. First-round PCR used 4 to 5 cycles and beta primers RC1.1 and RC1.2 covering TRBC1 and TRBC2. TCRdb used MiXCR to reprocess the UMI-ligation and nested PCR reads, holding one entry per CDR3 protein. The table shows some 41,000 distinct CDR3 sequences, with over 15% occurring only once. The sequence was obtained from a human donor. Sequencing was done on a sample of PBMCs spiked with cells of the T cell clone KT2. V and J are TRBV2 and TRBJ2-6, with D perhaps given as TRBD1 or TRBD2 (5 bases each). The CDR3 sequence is CASSEGRGFGGANVLTF. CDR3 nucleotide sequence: TGTGCCAGCAGTGAAGGTCGGGGCTTCGGGGGGGCCAACGTCCTGACTTTC.